The 12 T cell receptor beta chains below all came from one sample that was sequenced in a study of shared clonotypes between healthy human individuals. Assay used: immunoSEQ multiplex PCR; TCRdb lists only in-frame clones, some missing. The repertoire has hundreds of thousands of clones, roughly 77% of them found once; the top ten carry about 13%. The sequencing input was PBMCs. The origin of the receptors is a woman between 40 and 50 years old in good health. Some clones in this sample may be carry-over from other donors' samples.

This clone showed up just once. This chain connects TRBV30 to TRBJ1-4; TRBD1 is a possible D gene (5 bases). Trimming cost V 1 base and J 4 bases, with 16 bases left between them. The CDR3 extends over 16 amino acids. The germline CDR1 and CDR2 sequences are GTSNPN and SVGIG (reference sequence). DNA of the CDR3: TGTGCCTGGAGTGACCCATGGGGGTTTAGTAATGAAAAACTGTTTTTT. Protein product: CAWSDPWGFSNEKLFF.

Remarks on this clone: At the DNA level, this CDR3 is encoded by other sequences in the same sample as well. The chain joins TRBV5-1 to TRBJ2-1; weak D call: TRBD1 (5 bases). The length of the CDR3 is 15 residues. CDR1 is SGHRS, CDR2 YFSETQ, per germline. V was clipped by 2 bases and J by 4 bases, with 13 bases between them. CDR3 sequence reads: CASSLGAGAYNEQFF. In nucleotides, the CDR3 is TGCGCCAGCAGCTTAGGGGCAGGAGCTTACAATGAGCAGTTCTTC.

This clone showed up just once. This chain uses TRBV6-1 with TRBJ2-7; no clear D gene. The CDR3 is 14 amino acids. Trimming removed 6 bases from V and 4 bases from J, with 16 bases in between. Germline V gives CDR1 MNHNS, CDR2 SASEGT. The CDR3 spells CASRENRRIYEQYF. The CDR3 coding sequence is TGTGCCAGCAGGGAAAATCGGCGCATATACGAGCAGTACTTC.

The chain is built from TRBV2 and TRBJ2-3, with TRBD2 matching 10 bases. The CDR3 extends over 16 amino acids. CDR1 and CDR2 from the germline V gene are SNHLY and FYNNEI. After removal of 0 bases from V and 4 bases from J, the junction contained 4 bases not matched to a gene. The CDR3 nucleotides read TGTGCCAGCAGTGAAGCGGATAGCGGGAGGTCAGATACGCAGTATTTT. Residues: CASSEADSGRSDTQYF.

The rearrangement joins TRBV14 to TRBJ2-3; the D gene is possibly TRBD1 (5 bases). Germline CDR1 reads SGHDN; CDR2 reads FVKESK. Trimming removed 3 bases at V and 2 bases at J, with 12 bases between. The CDR3 runs to 15 residues. The CDR3 bases are TGTGCCAGCAGCCAGGGGCGGACCTACACAGATACGCAGTATTTT. This translates into CASSQGRTYTDTQYF.

The rearrangement uses TRBV19 and TRBJ2-1; no reliable D call. V was clipped by 1 base and J by 2 bases, with 6 bases between them. The germline V gene has CDR1 LNHDA and CDR2 SQIVND (reference sequence). The CDR3 has 14 amino acids. The CDR3 protein is CASSIGSPYNEQFF. In DNA form, the CDR3 reads TGTGCCAGTAGTATAGGGTCACCCTACAATGAGCAGTTCTTC.

The genes are TRBV2 and TRBJ1-2; the match to TRBD1 covers 8 bases. Germline-derived CDR1 and CDR2 are SNHLY and FYNNEI. The CDR3 contains 15 residues. The V and J ends lost 2 bases and 4 bases, in that order; junction bases with no gene match: 6. CDR3 nucleotide sequence: TGTGCCAGCAGTGAAAGGGACAGGCGACCCTATGGCTACACCTTC. Its protein is CASSERDRRPYGYTF.

This clone is a singleton in its sample. This sequence joins TRBV6-5 and TRBJ1-3; D gene unclear. Trimming took off 8 bases at V and 0 bases at J, with 5 bases between the two ends. The CDR3 covers 12 residues. Looked up from germline, CDR1 is MNHEY and CDR2 is SVGAGI. The CDR3 loop reads CASQNSGNTIYF. The CDR3 DNA reads TGTGCCAGCCAGAACTCTGGAAACACCATATATTTT.

The CDR3 nucleotides read TGTGCCAGCAGCTTAGGCAGGGGGCTCACCTCCTACGAGCAGTACTTC. Residues: CASSLGRGLTSYEQYF. V is TRBV7-8 and J is TRBJ2-7, with 8 bases identical to TRBD1. The CDR3 loop spans 16 amino acids. Germline CDR1 reads SGHVS; CDR2 reads FQNEAQ. The V and J ends lost 1 base and 0 bases, in that order; junction bases with no gene match: 5.

This chain joins TRBV25-1 and TRBJ2-5; 9 nucleotides line up with TRBD1. The ends lost 3 bases at V and 4 bases at J; junction bases unmatched: 9. CDR3 size: 16 residues. CDR1 MGHDK and CDR2 SYGVNS come from the germline V gene. The CDR3 sequence is CASSDPGTGRGETQYF. CDR3 nucleotide sequence: TGTGCCAGCAGTGATCCGGGGACAGGGCGGGGAGAGACCCAGTACTTC.

This clone has a single count. The chain recombines TRBV7-3 with TRBJ2-2; no clear D gene. CDR3 length: 15 amino acids. Germline lookup yields CDR1 SGHTA and CDR2 FQGTGA. V was shortened by 5 bases and J by 9 bases, with 19 bases between the two germline ends. The DNA of the CDR3 is TGTGCCAGCAGCCAGCGCTACGGAACCGGTTGGGAGCTGTTTTTT. It yields the protein CASSQRYGTGWELFF.

The chain couples TRBV7-9 to TRBJ2-7; TRBD1 matches 7 bases. V lost 0 bases, J lost 0 bases, and 14 bases stayed unmatched. The length of the CDR3 is 19 residues. CDR1 is SEHNR and CDR2 is FQNEAQ in the germline V gene (reference sequence). DNA of the CDR3: TGTGCCAGCAGCTTAGCGGCAGGGGGAGAGAGCCCCTTCTCCTACGAGCAGTACTTC. It encodes CASSLAAGGESPFSYEQYF.